This entry lists 22 T cell receptor beta chains sequenced from one sample in a study of T cells in Graves' hyperthyroidism and ophthalmopathy. TCR beta CDR3 sequences were amplified from RNA transcripts. During a first-round RT-PCR of the TCR CDR3, the HTBI primer set was used. TCRdb passed the multiplex PCR reads through MiXCR, listing each CDR3 protein once. The sample lists about 720,000 distinct CDR3 sequences, around 15% occurring once. Material: blood. The receptors shown here come from a man younger than 30 with Graves' hyperthyroidism.

This clonotype was detected many times. The V gene is TRBV28, the J gene TRBJ1-2, with a weak D call TRBD1 (5 bases). This CDR3 is built from 17 residues. Germline values: CDR1 MDHEN, CDR2 SYDVKM. With 6 bases removed from V and 13 bases from J, the gap between germline ends came to 33 bases. The CDR3 coding sequence is TGTGCCAGCAGCCCGCTCTCCACCCCGGGACCGCGCGATACGCGCACCTTC. As protein: CASSPLSTPGPRDTRTF.

The chain joins TRBV6-2 or TRBV6-3 to TRBJ2-2, with D perhaps matching TRBD2 (7 bases). Germline values: CDR1 MNHEY, CDR2 SVGEGT. This CDR3 spans 16 amino acids. V was clipped by 2 bases and J by 4 bases, with 14 bases between them. The CDR3 here is CASSYIAGAATGELFF. Here the CDR3 DNA reads TGTGCCAGCAGTTACATCGCGGGGGCGGCCACCGGGGAGCTGTTTTTT.

This clonotype has ten or more counts. The chain couples TRBV28 to TRBJ2-7; the D gene could be TRBD1 or TRBD2 (5 bases each). This CDR3 is built from 13 residues. Germline V lookup: CDR1 MDHEN, CDR2 SYDVKM. Trimming left V 8 bases short and J 3 bases short, with 14 bases between. CDR3 residues: CASATGPLYEQYF. CDR3 nucleotide sequence: TGTGCCAGCGCCACGGGACCCCTCTACGAGCAGTACTTC.

The chain recombines TRBV9 with TRBJ2-4; D tentatively fits TRBD1 or TRBD2 (5 bases each). Germline CDR1 is SGDLS and CDR2 is YYNGEE. Trimming removed 0 bases from V and 2 bases from J, with 12 bases in between. CDR3 length: 16 amino acids. DNA of the CDR3: TGTGCCAGCAGCGTAGCTAGAGGGGCAACCAAAAACATTCAGTACTTC. Translated: CASSVARGATKNIQYF.

The chain combines TRBV6-2 or TRBV6-3 with TRBJ2-7; TRBD1 aligns across 7 bases. CDR1 MNHEY and CDR2 SVGEGT come from the germline V gene. With 5 bases clipped from V and 0 bases from J, the junction kept 7 bases outside the gene matches. This CDR3 contains 15 residues. CDR3 protein: CASSNRDSLSYEQYF. The CDR3 DNA follows: TGTGCCAGCAGTAACCGGGACAGCCTCTCCTACGAGCAGTACTTC.

This clonotype was counted at least ten times. V is TRBV7-2 and J is TRBJ1-6; D is uncertain. The CDR3 has 13 residues. Between the trimmed V and J ends, which lost 5 bases and 14 bases, there was a span of 16 bases. Germline V lookup: CDR1 SGHTA, CDR2 FQGNSA. This CDR3 is CASSPSPDVTLHF. The DNA for the CDR3 is TGTGCCAGCAGCCCTAGTCCAGATGTCACCCTCCACTTT.

Remarks on this clonotype: Given a much more abundant clone one base away, this may be a read error. The CDR3 sequence: CASSPHPKSTEAFF. The DNA of the CDR3 is TGTGCCAGCAGCCCCCACCCGAAGAGCACTGAAGCTTTCTTT. The chain carries TRBV12-3 or TRBV12-4 and TRBJ1-1; the D is unclear. The CDR3 totals 14 residues. The ends were cut back, 6 bases at V and 4 bases at J, with 15 bases in the middle.

This chain connects TRBV11-3 to TRBJ2-1; 10 bases are a match to TRBD2. Trimming cost V 5 bases and J 9 bases; bases outside gene matches: 10. This CDR3 has 15 residues. Germline V gene sequence: CDR1 SGHNT, CDR2 YENEEA. The CDR3, as DNA: TGTGCCAGCAGCCGATCGGGGAGCGGGAGGGGTGAGCAGTTCTTC. It specifies CASSRSGSGRGEQFF.

This clonotype is a singleton in its sample. The V call is TRBV24-1, the J call TRBJ2-3, with a weak D call TRBD2 (6 bases). Deletions cut 9 bases from V and 5 bases from J, with 17 bases between. CDR3 length equals 14 residues. CDR1 is KGHDR and CDR2 is SFDVKD in the germline V gene. In DNA form, the CDR3 reads TGTGCCACCGGTAGTAGCGGCTCGGGAGATACGCAGTATTTT. As protein: CATGSSGSGDTQYF.

This clonotype was found many times. The rearrangement uses TRBV5-1 and TRBJ2-3, with 9 bases aligning to TRBD1. Looked up from germline, CDR1 is SGHRS and CDR2 is YFSETQ. Trimming cost V 1 base and J 3 bases; bases outside gene matches: 3. The CDR3 runs 15 residues. CDR3 in amino acids: CASSLTGGVTDTQYF. Here the CDR3 DNA reads TGCGCCAGCAGCTTGACAGGGGGCGTAACAGATACGCAGTATTTT. Using reference TRBV5-1 and TRBJ2-3 for the parts outside the CDR3, the full variable domain is KAGVTQTPRYLIKTRGQQVTLSCSPISGHRSVSWYQQTPGQGLQFLFEYFSETQRNKGNFPGRFSGRQFSNSRSEMNVSTLELGDSALYLCASSLTGGVTDTQYFGPGTRLTVL.

This clonotype turned up a few times. The chain uses TRBV7-9 and TRBJ1-4; D call uncertain. CDR1 and CDR2 (germline): SEHNR, FQNEAQ (reference sequence). Trimming stripped 10 bases from V and 8 bases from J, with 23 bases between. The CDR3 sequence is 15 residues long. The CDR3 loop is CATAPPAVFDEKLFF. The CDR3 bases are TGTGCCACCGCGCCCCCGGCCGTGTTTGACGAAAAACTGTTTTTT.

The genes are TRBV12-3 or TRBV12-4 and TRBJ2-3; D ambiguous. The CDR3 is made up of 14 amino acids. Trimming left V 4 bases short and J 6 bases short, with 14 bases between. The CDR3 loop reads CASSWQGPRDTQYF. The CDR3 DNA is TGTGCCAGCAGTTGGCAAGGGCCAAGGGATACGCAGTATTTT.

This clonotype was seen only once. The V and J genes are TRBV7-9 and TRBJ1-2, with D perhaps matching TRBD1 (5 bases). The germline gives CDR1 SEHNR, CDR2 FQNEAQ (reference sequence). CDR3 size: 15 residues. V was cut by 5 bases and J by 3 bases, with 16 bases left in between. The chain's CDR3 is CASSVRVSLDYGYTF. CDR3 nucleotides: TGTGCCAGCAGCGTCAGGGTATCGCTTGACTATGGCTACACCTTC. Full variable domain (rest looked up from reference TRBV7-9 and TRBJ1-2): DTGVSQNPRHKITKRGQNVTFRCDPISEHNRLYWYRQTLGQGPEFLTYFQNEAQLEKSRLLSDRFSAERPKGSFSTLEIQRTEQGDSAMYLCASSVRVSLDYGYTFGSGTRLTVV.

The chain has TRBV7-9 and TRBJ2-7; the D gene could be TRBD1 or TRBD2 (5 bases each). Germline CDR1 and CDR2: SEHNR and FQNEAQ (reference sequence). Trimming removed 5 bases from V and 2 bases from J, with 13 bases in between. The CDR3 runs 14 residues. The CDR3 DNA reads TGTGCCAGCAGCCAAACGGGACGCACCTACGAGCAGTACTTC. The encoded protein is CASSQTGRTYEQYF.

This chain uses TRBV5-1 with TRBJ2-7, with D possibly being TRBD2 (5 bases). Per germline, CDR1 SGHRS and CDR2 YFSETQ. The CDR3 extends over 15 amino acids. Trimming took off 1 base at V and 5 bases at J, with 16 bases between the two ends. This CDR3 reads CASSLLRGESHEQYF. CDR3 in DNA: TGCGCCAGCAGCTTGCTGCGTGGGGAGAGTCACGAGCAGTACTTC.

The chain carries TRBV29-1 and TRBJ2-1; maybe TRBD2 (5 bases). This CDR3 comprises 13 residues. Germline assignment: CDR1 SQVTM and CDR2 ANQGSEA. Trimming removed 1 base from V and 8 bases from J, with 12 bases in between. CDR3 sequence reads: CSVEGTLLDEQFF. The CDR3, as DNA: TGCAGCGTTGAAGGGACTCTTCTCGATGAGCAGTTCTTC.

This clonotype was counted between two and nine times. The chain has TRBV20-1 and TRBJ1-1; possibly TRBD1 for D (5 bases). CDR1 and CDR2 from the germline V gene are DFQATT and SNEGSKA (reference sequence). With 3 bases removed from V and 0 bases from J, the gap between germline ends came to 11 bases. This CDR3 comprises 14 residues. CDR3 sequence reads: CSARQGLMNTEAFF. CDR3 coding DNA: TGCAGTGCTAGGCAGGGCCTCATGAACACTGAAGCTTTCTTT.

This clonotype was recorded at least ten times. V is TRBV3-1 and J is TRBJ2-2, with 7 bases aligning to TRBD2. The CDR3 sequence is 14 residues long. Trimming removed 4 bases from V and 7 bases from J; junction bases left unmatched: 6. Germline V gene lookup returns CDR1 LGHDT and CDR2 YNNKEL (reference sequence). CDR3 amino acids: CASSLREESGELFF. The CDR3 bases are TGTGCCAGCAGCCTCCGGGAGGAAAGCGGGGAGCTGTTTTTT.

This clonotype was observed a handful of times. The chain couples TRBV2 to TRBJ1-1, with D uncertain. V was shortened by 6 bases and J by 3 bases, with 8 bases between the two germline ends. The CDR3 has 12 amino acids. Germline lookup yields CDR1 SNHLY and CDR2 FYNNEI. The CDR3 sequence: CASRSDHTEAFF. The CDR3 DNA reads as TGTGCCAGCAGATCTGACCACACTGAAGCTTTCTTT. The full variable domain, in which reference TRBV2 and TRBJ1-1 provide the parts outside the CDR3, is EPEVTQTPSHQVTQMGQEVILRCVPISNHLYFYWYRQILGQKVEFLVSFYNNEISEKSEIFDDQFSVERPDGSNFTLKIRSTKLEDSAMYFCASRSDHTEAFFGQGTRLTVV.

This clonotype occurred a few times. The DNA for the CDR3 is TGCAGTGCTGAGGACAGTAGCTCCTACAATGAGCAGTTCTTC. Its translation is CSAEDSSSYNEQFF. The V and J genes are TRBV20-1 and TRBJ2-1; weak D call: TRBD1 (6 bases). Trimming cost V 5 bases and J 0 bases, with 11 bases left between them. The CDR3 has 14 amino acids. Germline values: CDR1 DFQATT, CDR2 SNEGSKA (reference sequence).

This clonotype occurred many times. The V call is TRBV7-9, the J call TRBJ1-4; D ambiguous. Germline values: CDR1 SEHNR, CDR2 FQNEAQ (reference sequence). Trimming shortened V by 5 bases and J by 7 bases, and 14 bases separated the two germline ends. This CDR3 contains 14 residues. The CDR3 DNA reads as TGTGCCAGCAGCGCGATGGGGTTCCCTGAAAAACTGTTTTTT. Translating it yields CASSAMGFPEKLFF.

This clonotype was counted a few times. The chain employs TRBV10-3 and TRBJ1-5; 9 bases agree with TRBD1. CDR3 length: 18 residues. The trim removed 0 bases at V and 4 bases at J, leaving 10 bases unmatched. The germline V gene has CDR1 ENHRY and CDR2 SYGVKD. The CDR3 DNA sequence: TGTGCCATCAGTGAGTCGGCTTATCTCGGGACAGGGAATCAGCCCCAGCATTTT. It specifies CAISESAYLGTGNQPQHF.